This T cell receptor (beta chain) was found in a study of blood T cell repertoires in COVID-19. Using immunoSEQ multiplex PCR, the repertoire was profiled, and TCRdb retains in-frame clones only, with some absent. The sample has about 49,000 clones, 85% to 95% seen once. V was cut by 7 bases and J by 5 bases, with 7 bases left in between. The CDR3 runs to 11 residues. CDR1 KGHDR and CDR2 SFDVKD come from the germline V gene. This receptor was taken from a human donor in a cohort sampled during active COVID-19. Sequenced: peripheral blood. This chain connects TRBV24-1 to TRBJ1-2, with D maybe TRBD1 (5 bases). Here the CDR3 DNA reads TGTGCCACCAGCGCAGGGTATGGCTACACCTTC. The encoded protein is CATSAGYGYTF.